Below, 25 T cell receptor beta chains from the same sample are listed, as sequenced in a study of blood T cell repertoires in COVID-19. Produced via immunoSEQ multiplex PCR; TCRdb's table is partial and in-frame only. This table holds about 260,000 clones, 80% to 90% found once. The sequencing input was peripheral blood. These receptors all stem from a woman aged 40 to 50 who had recovered from COVID-19.

The chain links TRBV5-4 to TRBJ1-6; a possible D gene is TRBD1 (6 bases). V dropped 0 bases and J dropped 6 bases, with 10 bases sitting between them. Germline CDR1 and CDR2: SGHNT and YYREEE (reference sequence). This CDR3 is built from 15 residues. CDR3 protein: CASSLGGQTNSPLHF. The CDR3 coding sequence is TGTGCCAGCAGCTTGGGCGGACAGACTAATTCACCCCTCCACTTT.

The chain recombines TRBV6-5 with TRBJ1-2, with D unresolved. Trimming took 5 bases from V and 4 from J, leaving 11 bases between them. CDR1 MNHEY and CDR2 SVGAGI come from the germline V gene. The CDR3 sequence is 13 residues long. The chain's CDR3 is CASSRNSFYGYTF. DNA of the CDR3: TGTGCCAGCAGTCGAAACTCATTCTATGGCTACACCTTC.

The rearrangement links TRBV27 to TRBJ1-1; tentative D call: TRBD1 (6 bases). V lost 6 bases and J 0 bases, leaving 14 bases between the germline ends. Germline V lookup: CDR1 MNHEY, CDR2 SMNVEV (reference sequence). The CDR3 has 15 amino acids. CDR3 protein: CASSPGTTMNTEAFF. As DNA, the CDR3 is TGTGCCAGCAGCCCAGGGACAACGATGAACACTGAAGCTTTCTTT.

The CDR3 region is CAISEPRINPGAYEQYF. The DNA for the CDR3 is TGTGCCATCAGTGAGCCGAGGATCAACCCAGGGGCCTACGAGCAGTACTTC. This chain links TRBV10-3 with TRBJ2-7, with D possibly TRBD1 on 6 matching bases. The V gene lost 2 bases and the J gene lost 2 bases, with 19 bases spanning the gap. The CDR3 covers 17 residues. Germline values: CDR1 ENHRY, CDR2 SYGVKD.

J is TRBJ2-4 and V is TRBV9, with 9 nucleotides matching TRBD2. Germline lookup yields CDR1 SGDLS and CDR2 YYNGEE. Unmatched junction bases numbered 7, after V lost 4 bases and J lost 8 bases. The CDR3 has 14 amino acids. In nucleotides, the CDR3 is TGTGCCAGCAGCCTTGCGGGGGGGCATCACATTCAGTACTTC. It codes for CASSLAGGHHIQYF.

The sample holds many counts of this clone. Other DNA sequences in the same sample also yield this CDR3. The V call is TRBV4-1, the J call TRBJ2-1; the D is unclear. Trimming pared 1 base from V and 0 bases from J, leaving 10 bases between. The CDR3 consists of 16 residues. The germline V gene encodes CDR1 MGHRA and CDR2 YSYEKL. CDR3 sequence: CASSQVDILSYNEQFF. The CDR3 DNA sequence: TGCGCCAGCAGCCAAGTAGATATTCTCTCCTACAATGAGCAGTTCTTC.

The chain couples TRBV2 to TRBJ2-5, with a possible D match to TRBD2 (6 bases). The CDR3 has 13 residues. The V end lost 6 bases, the J end lost 6 bases, and 14 bases lay between the germline ends. The V gene's germline CDR1 is SNHLY and CDR2 FYNNEI. The chain's CDR3 is CASSRDSDQTQYF. Here the CDR3 DNA reads TGTGCCAGCAGCCGGGACTCCGACCAGACCCAGTACTTC.

This clone has more than one count but fewer than ten. This sequence joins TRBV27 and TRBJ1-6; TRBD1 aligns across 7 bases. Germline assignment: CDR1 MNHEY and CDR2 SMNVEV (reference sequence). The trim removed 0 bases at V and 4 bases at J, leaving 3 bases unmatched. The CDR3 runs to 16 residues. The CDR3 reads CASSLSGQVYNSPLHF. The CDR3 coding sequence is TGTGCCAGCAGTTTATCTGGACAGGTGTATAATTCACCCCTCCACTTT.

The V gene is TRBV19, the J gene TRBJ1-1; the match to TRBD1 covers 12 bases. From germline, CDR1 is LNHDA and CDR2 SQIVND (reference sequence). The CDR3 is 16 amino acids. V gave up 5 bases and J gave up 4 bases; unmatched junction bases: 8. CDR3 DNA: TGTGCCAGTAGTGGGGGATGGGACAGGGGGCTCACTGAAGCTTTCTTT. Translating gives CASSGGWDRGLTEAFF. Variable domain in full (rest from reference TRBV19 and TRBJ1-1): DGGITQSPKYLFRKEGQNVTLSCEQNLNHDAMYWYRQDPGQGLRLIYYSQIVNDFQKGDIAEGYSVSREKKESFPLTVTSAQKNPTAFYLCASSGGWDRGLTEAFFGQGTRLTVV.

This chain connects TRBV11-2 to TRBJ1-3; a possible D gene is TRBD1 (5 bases). The V end lost 5 bases, the J end lost 0 bases, and 8 bases lay between the germline ends. There are 14 residues in the CDR3. Germline V CDR1 and CDR2: SGHAT, FQNNGV. The CDR3 DNA sequence: TGTGCCAGCAGCCGGGACTTCTCTGGAAACACCATATATTTT. This encodes CASSRDFSGNTIYF.

The count of this clone is one. The chain has TRBV6-6 and TRBJ2-1, with TRBD2 identical over 9 bases. Per germline, CDR1 MNHNY and CDR2 SVGAGI (reference sequence). The V gene end was trimmed by 2 bases and the J gene end by 3 bases; junction bases not matched to a gene: 5. CDR3 length equals 16 residues. The CDR3 DNA sequence: TGTGCCAGCAGTTACCGAGCGGGGGGTTTCTACAATGAGCAGTTCTTC. Translating it yields CASSYRAGGFYNEQFF.

The J gene is TRBJ2-7, the V gene TRBV18; tentative D call: TRBD1 (5 bases). The germline gives CDR1 KGHSH, CDR2 LQKENI. The CDR3 has 14 residues. The V gene lost 6 bases and the J gene lost 2 bases, with 14 bases spanning the gap. CDR3 sequence: CASSGQGQPYEQYF. The DNA for the CDR3 is TGTGCCAGCTCCGGCCAGGGCCAGCCCTACGAGCAGTACTTC.

V and J are TRBV2 and TRBJ2-4; possibly TRBD2 for D (6 bases). V was clipped by 6 bases and J by 0 bases, with 9 bases between them. The CDR3 contains 14 residues. Germline CDR1 is SNHLY and CDR2 is FYNNEI. As DNA, the CDR3 is TGTGCCAGCAGCTCGGAGGGAGCCAAAAACATTCAGTACTTC. This sequence encodes CASSSEGAKNIQYF.

This CDR3 reads CASSASQGWNYGYTF. The CDR3 region has the DNA TGTGCCAGTAGTGCCTCACAGGGGTGGAACTATGGCTACACCTTC. The V call is TRBV19, the J call TRBJ1-2; TRBD1 matches 7 bases. The CDR3 length is 15 residues. Germline trimming cut 5 bases from V and 2 bases from J; bases unmatched to any gene: 8. Per the germline V gene, CDR1 is LNHDA and CDR2 is SQIVND (reference sequence).

The CDR3 DNA sequence: TGTGCCAGCAGCCCCCATACAGGGAACTATGGCTACACCTTC. It is translated as CASSPHTGNYGYTF. The rearrangement uses TRBV7-2 and TRBJ1-2; D may be TRBD1 (6 bases). Trimming removed 5 bases at V and 2 bases at J, with 12 bases between. This CDR3 spans 14 amino acids. Germline V gene data show CDR1 as SGHTA and CDR2 as FQGNSA.

The rearrangement joins TRBV11-1 to TRBJ2-3; D call uncertain. The CDR3 runs to 11 residues. Trimming took off 7 bases at V and 2 bases at J, with 4 bases between the two ends. Germline loops: CDR1 SGHAT, CDR2 FQDESV (reference sequence). Written as DNA, the CDR3 is TGTGCCAGCACCCACACAGATACGCAGTATTTT. Its translation is CASTHTDTQYF.

This clone was seen only once. The chain combines TRBV5-1 with TRBJ2-1, with D possibly being TRBD1 (6 bases). V shed 4 bases and J shed 3 bases, with 14 bases lying between them. This CDR3 spans 15 amino acids. Per the germline V gene, CDR1 is SGHRS and CDR2 is YFSETQ. This CDR3 is CASSNDRMGYNEQFF. In DNA form, the CDR3 reads TGCGCCAGCAGCAACGACAGGATGGGCTACAATGAGCAGTTCTTC.

This clone was seen once. The chain carries TRBV2 and TRBJ1-5; tentatively, D is TRBD1 (5 bases). The CDR3 contains 14 residues. Germline values: CDR1 SNHLY, CDR2 FYNNEI. With 2 bases removed from V and 7 bases from J, the gap between germline ends came to 12 bases. CDR3 DNA: TGTGCCAGCAGTGAACAGGGAAGATACCAGCCCCAGCATTTT. Translated: CASSEQGRYQPQHF.

The rearrangement links TRBV6-5 to TRBJ2-2; D is unclear. V lost 7 bases and J 4 bases, leaving 4 bases between the germline ends. The CDR3 contains 11 residues. In germline, CDR1 is MNHEY, CDR2 SVGAGI. The CDR3 DNA reads as TGTGCCAGCAAGAGCACCGGGGAGCTGTTTTTT. Translating it yields CASKSTGELFF.

Comment on this clone: This CDR3 is also generated by other DNA sequences in the sample. The chain carries TRBV29-1 and TRBJ2-2, with unresolved D. Germline V lookup: CDR1 SQVTM, CDR2 ANQGSEA. This CDR3 comprises 12 residues. Trimming left V 4 bases short and J 5 bases short, with 8 bases between. For the CDR3, the DNA is TGCAGCGTTGGCAGGTTAACCGGGGAGCTGTTTTTT. Amino acid sequence: CSVGRLTGELFF.

V gene TRBV11-3 combines with J gene TRBJ1-3; 7 positions agree with TRBD1. The ends lost 7 bases at V and 0 bases at J; junction bases unmatched: 18. CDR3 length equals 19 residues. Germline V gives CDR1 SGHNT, CDR2 YENEEA. The CDR3 nucleotides are TGTGCCAGCAAACCCACGGGACAGCAAATTATACCCTCTGGAAACACCATATATTTT. As protein: CASKPTGQQIIPSGNTIYF.

J is TRBJ2-2 and V is TRBV5-4; weak D call: TRBD1 (7 bases). Germline V lookup: CDR1 SGHNT, CDR2 YYREEE (reference sequence). Trimming took off 5 bases at V and 0 bases at J, with 14 bases between the two ends. The CDR3 spans 16 residues. The CDR3 loop reads CASSRGGQANTGELFF. In DNA form, the CDR3 reads TGTGCCAGCAGTCGGGGAGGACAGGCGAACACCGGGGAGCTGTTTTTT. The complete variable domain, with remaining parts taken from reference TRBV5-4 and TRBJ2-2, reads ETGVTQSPTHLIKTRGQQVTLRCSSQSGHNTVSWYQQALGQGPQFIFQYYREEENGRGNFPPRFSGLQFPNYSSELNVNALELDDSALYLCASSRGGQANTGELFFGEGSRLTVL.

The chain is built from TRBV19 and TRBJ1-2, with a possible D match to TRBD1 (5 bases). Trimming stripped 0 bases from V and 4 bases from J, with 18 bases between. Germline CDR1 and CDR2: LNHDA and SQIVND (reference sequence). The CDR3 loop spans 17 amino acids. The CDR3 DNA reads as TGTGCCAGTAGTATAGACCCGAGTAGGCAGGGAGGCTATGGCTACACCTTC. Amino acid sequence: CASSIDPSRQGGYGYTF.

This clone was observed a few times. The chain couples TRBV5-4 to TRBJ2-2, with 8 bases matching TRBD2. The CDR3 runs 15 residues. After removal of 4 bases from V and 2 bases from J, the junction contained 4 bases not matched to a gene. Germline values: CDR1 SGHNT, CDR2 YYREEE (reference sequence). CDR3 DNA: TGTGCCAGCAGCAGGGCGGGGGGAAACACCGGGGAGCTGTTTTTT. It codes for CASSRAGGNTGELFF. Full variable domain (rest looked up from reference TRBV5-4 and TRBJ2-2): ETGVTQSPTHLIKTRGQQVTLRCSSQSGHNTVSWYQQALGQGPQFIFQYYREEENGRGNFPPRFSGLQFPNYSSELNVNALELDDSALYLCASSRAGGNTGELFFGEGSRLTVL.

CDR3 loop: CASSLPVAATNEKLFF. The CDR3 coding sequence is TGTGCCAGCAGCTTACCCGTAGCAGCAACTAATGAAAAACTGTTTTTT. The chain is built from TRBV7-9 and TRBJ1-4, with unresolved D. The V end lost 2 bases, the J end lost 0 bases, and 10 bases lay between the germline ends. This CDR3 has 16 amino acids. Germline values: CDR1 SEHNR, CDR2 FQNEAQ (reference sequence).